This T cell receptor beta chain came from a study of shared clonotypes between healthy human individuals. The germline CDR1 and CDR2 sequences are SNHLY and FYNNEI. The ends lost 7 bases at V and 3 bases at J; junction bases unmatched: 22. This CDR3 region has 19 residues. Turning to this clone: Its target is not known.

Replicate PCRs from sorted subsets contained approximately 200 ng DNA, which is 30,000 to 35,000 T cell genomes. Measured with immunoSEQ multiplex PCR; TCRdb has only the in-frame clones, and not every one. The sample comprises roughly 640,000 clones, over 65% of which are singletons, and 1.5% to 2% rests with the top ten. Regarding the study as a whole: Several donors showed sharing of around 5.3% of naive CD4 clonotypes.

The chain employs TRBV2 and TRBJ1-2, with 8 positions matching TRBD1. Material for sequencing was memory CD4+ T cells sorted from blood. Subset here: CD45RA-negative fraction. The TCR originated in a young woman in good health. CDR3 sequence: CASTLAAGTGEPRDYGYTF. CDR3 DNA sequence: TGTGCCAGCACCCTCGCCGCCGGGACAGGCGAACCCCGTGACTATGGCTACACCTTC.